This T cell receptor beta chain was recorded in a study of shared clonotypes between healthy human individuals. The assay was immunoSEQ multiplex PCR, and TCRdb's table has in-frame clones only and misses some. This table holds roughly 2.6 million clones, approximately 94% found once. V was clipped by 2 bases and J by 2 bases; unmatched bases: 15. The V gene's germline CDR1 is GTSNPN and CDR2 SVGIG (reference sequence). The CDR3 spans 18 residues. The chain joins TRBV30 to TRBJ1-1; 9 bases line up with TRBD1. Sequenced input: naive CD4+ T cells sorted from blood. The subset is: CD45RA+ positively selected. This receptor was taken from a man between 18 and 35 years old in good health. CDR3 nucleotide sequence: TGTGCCTGGAGTCGGGATTCTATTTCGGGACAGGGCAACACTGAAGCTTTCTTT. It specifies CAWSRDSISGQGNTEAFF.